These 20 T cell receptor beta chains were all obtained from the same sample, sequenced in a study of T cell responses to AZD1222 COVID-19 vaccine (dated by TCRdb to the early 2020s). The library was produced with the immunoSEQ multiplex PCR assay. TCRdb limited this immuneACCESS table to in-frame rearrangements with V and J called. A share of clones is missing; checked studies link under half to unresolved V genes, and the rest is unexplained. This sample lists fewer than 200,000 clones; around 94% were detected once. The top ten clonotypes cover roughly 1.7% of the sample. The time point label on this specimen signifies: about 28 days (+/-7) after the second vaccine dose. The sample here was peripheral blood, taken 28 days after the second AZD1222 dose. These TCRs come from an adult who received the AZD1222 COVID-19 vaccine.

V is TRBV27 and J is TRBJ1-1, with D possibly being TRBD1 (6 bases). The V gene lost 3 bases and the J gene lost 2 bases, with 10 bases spanning the gap. The CDR3 extends over 14 amino acids. Germline CDR1 reads MNHEY; CDR2 reads SMNVEV (reference sequence). CDR3 in amino acids: CASSLTGANTEAFF. CDR3 coding DNA: TGTGCCAGCAGTTTGACAGGAGCCAACACTGAAGCTTTCTTT.

The genes are TRBV5-4 and TRBJ1-5; D not resolved. V lost 0 bases, J lost 2 bases, and 12 bases lay in between. The CDR3 extends over 16 amino acids. CDR1 is SGHNT and CDR2 is YYREEE in the germline V gene (reference sequence). The CDR3 nucleotides read TGTGCCAGCAGCTTGGGAGGGCGCGGCGGCAATCAGCCCCAGCATTTT. Protein sequence: CASSLGGRGGNQPQHF.

The chain combines TRBV19 with TRBJ1-5; D is perhaps TRBD1 (6 bases). The germline V gene encodes CDR1 LNHDA and CDR2 SQIVND (reference sequence). V dropped 4 bases and J dropped 1 base, with 17 bases sitting between them. The CDR3 consists of 17 residues. The CDR3 region has the DNA TGTGCCAGTAGTACACTTAAGCAGGGGAGGAGCAATCAGCCCCAGCATTTT. Translated, it gives CASSTLKQGRSNQPQHF.

This chain uses TRBV11-3 with TRBJ2-7, with TRBD1 matching 7 bases. The germline V gene has CDR1 SGHNT and CDR2 YENEEA. V dropped 5 bases and J dropped 1; count of bases not matched to a gene: 8. The CDR3 sequence is 15 residues long. This CDR3 reads CASSPGQTLSYEQYF. CDR3 DNA sequence: TGTGCCAGCAGCCCGGGACAGACGCTATCCTACGAGCAGTACTTC.

This chain links TRBV7-8 with TRBJ1-2; perhaps TRBD1 as D (5 bases). This CDR3 comprises 13 residues. The germline CDR1 and CDR2 sequences are SGHVS and FQNEAQ. Between the trimmed V and J ends, which lost 1 base and 8 bases, there was a span of 11 bases. CDR3 residues: CASSLVPRAGYTF. Written as DNA, the CDR3 is TGTGCCAGCAGCTTAGTACCCAGGGCAGGCTACACCTTC.

The chain recombines TRBV15 with TRBJ1-4; D remains unclear. Germline V CDR1 and CDR2: LNHNV, YYDKDF (reference sequence). The CDR3 loop spans 13 amino acids. Trimming took 7 bases from V and 6 from J, leaving 12 bases between them. The CDR3 loop is CATTGRDDEKLFF. CDR3 sequence (DNA): TGTGCCACCACCGGGAGGGATGATGAAAAACTGTTTTTT.

Only one count was recorded for this clone. The chain recombines TRBV2 with TRBJ2-5; 8 bases fit TRBD1. V lost 6 bases, J lost 2 bases, and 8 bases stayed unmatched. The germline CDR1 and CDR2 sequences are SNHLY and FYNNEI. CDR3 length: 15 residues. CDR3 loop: CASSGTGVQQETQYF. The CDR3 region has the DNA TGTGCCAGCAGCGGGACAGGAGTTCAGCAAGAGACCCAGTACTTC.

This clone was observed a single time. The chain couples TRBV3-1 (or the pseudogene TRBV3-2) to TRBJ2-3, with 9 bases fitting TRBD2. The CDR3 loop spans 17 amino acids. Looked up from germline, CDR1 is LGHDT and CDR2 is YNNKEL (reference sequence). After removal of 1 base from V and 3 bases from J, the junction contained 8 bases not matched to a gene. The CDR3 sequence: CASSQVWRAGGTDTQYF. CDR3 DNA sequence: TGTGCCAGCAGCCAAGTGTGGAGAGCGGGGGGAACAGATACGCAGTATTTT.

The V gene is TRBV25-1, the J gene TRBJ1-2; a weak D match, TRBD1 (5 bases). This CDR3 has 14 amino acids. CDR1 MGHDK and CDR2 SYGVNS come from the germline V gene. V lost 4 bases, J lost 3 bases, and 12 bases lay in between. In DNA, the CDR3 is TGTGCCAGCAGTGGGTCTGGGACGGACTATGGCTACACCTTC. Protein: CASSGSGTDYGYTF.

The chain is built from TRBV18 and TRBJ2-1, with 8 bases identical to TRBD2. The CDR3 covers 18 residues. J was trimmed by 0 bases and V by 1 base; bases with no gene match: 8. Germline CDR1 is KGHSH and CDR2 is LQKENI. This chain's CDR3 is CASSPLFSGVSSYNEQFF. The CDR3, as DNA: TGTGCCAGCTCACCACTTTTTAGCGGGGTGAGCTCCTACAATGAGCAGTTCTTC.

CDR3 in DNA: TGTGCCAGCAGTTTCTCTGGACTTAATGAAAAACTGTTTTTT. Translating it yields CASSFSGLNEKLFF. The J gene is TRBJ1-4, the V gene TRBV27; D gene uncertain. The germline V gene has CDR1 MNHEY and CDR2 SMNVEV (reference sequence). V lost 3 bases to trimming and J lost 4 bases, with 9 bases between them. CDR3 size: 14 residues.

The chain joins TRBV11-3 to TRBJ1-1; 10 nucleotides align to TRBD1. The CDR3 runs to 15 residues. V lost 5 bases and J lost 5; bases outside the gene matches: 8. Germline lookup yields CDR1 SGHNT and CDR2 YENEEA. In DNA form, the CDR3 reads TGTGCCAGCAGCCCCGACAGGGGGCAGAGGACTGAAGCTTTCTTT. Translating it yields CASSPDRGQRTEAFF.

V usage is TRBV4-2 and J usage is TRBJ2-3; 9 positions match TRBD1. V gave up 3 bases and J gave up 4 bases; unmatched junction bases: 8. The CDR3 extends over 16 amino acids. Germline CDR1 reads LGHNA; CDR2 reads YNFKEQ. This chain's CDR3 is CASSHPPGQGADTQYF. The DNA of the CDR3 is TGTGCCAGCAGCCACCCACCGGGACAGGGCGCAGATACGCAGTATTTT.

The rearrangement joins TRBV4-3 to TRBJ2-5; D is undetermined. From germline, CDR1 is LGHNA and CDR2 YSLEER. Trimming stripped 0 bases from V and 5 bases from J, with 7 bases between. The CDR3 sequence is 13 residues long. CDR3 nucleotides: TGCGCCAGCAGCCAAGACGCGCGGGAGACCCAGTACTTC. Translation: CASSQDARETQYF.

This chain connects TRBV5-1 to TRBJ2-1; 7 bases are a match to TRBD2. Trimming cost V 0 bases and J 9 bases; bases outside gene matches: 3. Germline CDR1 SGHRS, CDR2 YFSETQ. The CDR3 is 13 amino acids. The CDR3 coding sequence is TGCGCCAGCAGCTTGGATCCTAGCGGTGAGCAGTTCTTC. Amino acids: CASSLDPSGEQFF. Full variable domain (outside the CDR3, taken from reference TRBV5-1 and TRBJ2-1): KAGVTQTPRYLIKTRGQQVTLSCSPISGHRSVSWYQQTPGQGLQFLFEYFSETQRNKGNFPGRFSGRQFSNSRSEMNVSTLELGDSALYLCASSLDPSGEQFFGPGTRLTVL.

This rearrangement joins TRBV18 to TRBJ1-5; a possible D gene is TRBD1 (5 bases). The CDR3 loop spans 15 amino acids. Per the germline V gene, CDR1 is KGHSH and CDR2 is LQKENI. Trimming stripped 2 bases from V and 0 bases from J, with 8 bases between. The CDR3 DNA reads TGTGCCAGCTCACCAATAGGGGATAGCAATCAGCCCCAGCATTTT. Protein product: CASSPIGDSNQPQHF. The full variable domain, with the rest looked up from reference TRBV18 and TRBJ1-5, is NAGVMQNPRHLVRRRGQEARLRCSPMKGHSHVYWYRQLPEEGLKFMVYLQKENIIDESGMPKERFSAEFPKEGPSILRIQQVVRGDSAAYFCASSPIGDSNQPQHFGDGTRLSIL.

This chain joins TRBV19 and TRBJ1-1; a weak D match, TRBD1 (6 bases). The V gene lost 5 bases and the J gene lost 1 base, with 14 bases spanning the gap. CDR3 length: 15 residues. Germline values: CDR1 LNHDA, CDR2 SQIVND (reference sequence). CDR3 bases: TGTGCCAGTAGTGTTTTCGGGGACACGAACACTGAAGCTTTCTTT. It encodes CASSVFGDTNTEAFF.

This chain links TRBV7-9 with TRBJ1-1; D call uncertain. The germline CDR1 and CDR2 sequences are SEHNR and FQNEAQ (reference sequence). The CDR3 runs to 12 residues. V was cut by 5 bases and J by 4 bases, with 8 bases left in between. The CDR3 nucleotides are TGTGCCAGCAGCCCTAGGTTCACTGAAGCTTTCTTT. Its protein product is CASSPRFTEAFF. The complete variable domain, with remaining parts taken from reference TRBV7-9 and TRBJ1-1, reads DTGVSQNPRHKITKRGQNVTFRCDPISEHNRLYWYRQTLGQGPEFLTYFQNEAQLEKSRLLSDRFSAERPKGSFSTLEIQRTEQGDSAMYLCASSPRFTEAFFGQGTRLTVV.

The chain joins TRBV7-9 to TRBJ2-7; D is unclear. The germline V gene encodes CDR1 SEHNR and CDR2 FQNEAQ (reference sequence). The CDR3 has 15 amino acids. V was shortened by 5 bases and J by 0 bases, with 14 bases between the two germline ends. For the CDR3, the DNA is TGTGCCAGCAGCCAACCCGACGTTTCCTCCTACGAGCAGTACTTC. Protein product: CASSQPDVSSYEQYF.

V usage is TRBV18 and J usage is TRBJ1-1; no firm D call. Germline V gene sequence: CDR1 KGHSH, CDR2 LQKENI. Trimming pared 8 bases from V and 8 bases from J, leaving 9 bases between. This CDR3 spans 10 amino acids. The CDR3 loop is CASRGGEAFF. The CDR3 region has the DNA TGTGCCAGCCGAGGAGGGGAAGCTTTCTTT.